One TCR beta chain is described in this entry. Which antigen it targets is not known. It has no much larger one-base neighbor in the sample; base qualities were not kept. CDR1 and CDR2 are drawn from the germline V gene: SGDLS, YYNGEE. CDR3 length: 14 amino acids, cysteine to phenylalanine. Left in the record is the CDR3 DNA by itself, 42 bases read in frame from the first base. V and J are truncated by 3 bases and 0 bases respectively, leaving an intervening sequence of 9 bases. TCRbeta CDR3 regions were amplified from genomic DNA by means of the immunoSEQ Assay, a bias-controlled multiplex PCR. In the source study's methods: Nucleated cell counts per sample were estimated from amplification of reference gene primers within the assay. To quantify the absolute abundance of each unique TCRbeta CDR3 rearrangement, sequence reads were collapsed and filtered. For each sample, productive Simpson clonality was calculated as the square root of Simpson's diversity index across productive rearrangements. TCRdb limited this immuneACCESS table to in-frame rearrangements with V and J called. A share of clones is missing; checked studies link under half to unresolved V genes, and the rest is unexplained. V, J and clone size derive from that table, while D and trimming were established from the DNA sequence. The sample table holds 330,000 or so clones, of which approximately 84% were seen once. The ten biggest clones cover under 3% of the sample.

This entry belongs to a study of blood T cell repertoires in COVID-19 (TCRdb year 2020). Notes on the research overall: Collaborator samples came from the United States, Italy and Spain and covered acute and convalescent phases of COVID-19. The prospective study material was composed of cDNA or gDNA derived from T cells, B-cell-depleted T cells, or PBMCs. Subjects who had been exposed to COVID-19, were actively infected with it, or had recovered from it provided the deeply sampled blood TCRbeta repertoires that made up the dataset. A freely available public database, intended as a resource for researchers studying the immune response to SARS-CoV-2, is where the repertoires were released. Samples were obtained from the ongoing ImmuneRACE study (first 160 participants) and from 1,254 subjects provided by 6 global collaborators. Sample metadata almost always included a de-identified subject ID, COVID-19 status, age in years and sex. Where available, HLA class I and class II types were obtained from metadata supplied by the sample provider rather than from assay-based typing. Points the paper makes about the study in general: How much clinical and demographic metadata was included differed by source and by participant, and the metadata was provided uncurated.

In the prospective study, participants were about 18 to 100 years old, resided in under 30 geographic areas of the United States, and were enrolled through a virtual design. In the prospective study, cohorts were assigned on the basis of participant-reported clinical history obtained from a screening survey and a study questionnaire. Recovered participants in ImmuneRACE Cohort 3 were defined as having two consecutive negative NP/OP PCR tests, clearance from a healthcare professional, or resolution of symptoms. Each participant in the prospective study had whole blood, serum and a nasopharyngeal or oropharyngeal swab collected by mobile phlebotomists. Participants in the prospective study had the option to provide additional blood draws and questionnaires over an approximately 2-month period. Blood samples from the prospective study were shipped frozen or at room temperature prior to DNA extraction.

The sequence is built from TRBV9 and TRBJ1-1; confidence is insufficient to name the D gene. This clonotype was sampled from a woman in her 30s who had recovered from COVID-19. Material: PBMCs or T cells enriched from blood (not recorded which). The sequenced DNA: TGTGCCAGCAGCGGAGACAACCTGAACACTGAAGCTTTCTTT. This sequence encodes CASSGDNLNTEAFF. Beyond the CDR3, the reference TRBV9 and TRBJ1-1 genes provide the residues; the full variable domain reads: DSGVTQTPKHLITATGQRVTLRCSPRSGDLSVYWYQQSLDQGLQFLIQYYNGEERAKGNILERFSAQQFPDLHSELNLSSLELGDSALYFCASSGDNLNTEAFFGQGTRLTVV.